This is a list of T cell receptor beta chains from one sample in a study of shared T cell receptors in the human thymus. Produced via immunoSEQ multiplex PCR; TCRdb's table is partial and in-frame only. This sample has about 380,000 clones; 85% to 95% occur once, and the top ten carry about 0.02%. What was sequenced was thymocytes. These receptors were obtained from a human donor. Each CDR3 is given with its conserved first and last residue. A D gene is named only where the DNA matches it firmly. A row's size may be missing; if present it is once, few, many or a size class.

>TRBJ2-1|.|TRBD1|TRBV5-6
CASRPGGAEQFF
TGTGCCAGCAGGCCAGGGGGCGCTGAGCAGTTCTTC
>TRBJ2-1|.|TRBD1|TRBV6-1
CASIRDRGYNEQFF
TGTGCCAGTATCCGGGACAGGGGCTACAATGAGCAGTTCTTC
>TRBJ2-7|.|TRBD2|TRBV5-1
CASSLAASGEGGSYEQYF
TGCGCCAGCAGCTTGGCGGCTAGCGGGGAAGGAGGCTCCTACGAGCAGTACTTC
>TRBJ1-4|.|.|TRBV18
CASSPRIPHRELNEKLFF
TGTGCCAGCTCACCACGGATCCCCCATAGAGAACTTAATGAAAAACTGTTTTTT
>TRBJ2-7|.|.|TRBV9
CASSPRQGPHYEQYF
TGTGCCAGCAGCCCCCGCCAGGGGCCCCACTACGAGCAGTACTTC
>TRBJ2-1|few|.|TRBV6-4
CASSVQGGEQFF
TGTGCCAGCAGTGTCCAGGGAGGTGAGCAGTTCTTC
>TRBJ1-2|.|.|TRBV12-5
CASRGPSNYGYTF
TGTGCTAGTCGGGGCCCTTCTAACTATGGCTACACCTTC
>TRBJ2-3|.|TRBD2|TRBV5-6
CASSLSRTSGTSDTQYF
TGTGCCAGCAGCTTGAGTAGGACTAGCGGTACCTCCGATACGCAGTATTTT
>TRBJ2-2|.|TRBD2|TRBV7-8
CASTTAREGVVTGELFF
TGTGCCAGCACGACGGCACGGGAGGGTGTCGTTACCGGGGAGCTGTTTTTT
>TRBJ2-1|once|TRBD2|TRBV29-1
CSVDGGRRRSTSGREYNEQFF
TGCAGCGTTGATGGTGGCAGGCGAAGATCCACTAGCGGGAGAGAATACAATGAGCAGTTCTTC
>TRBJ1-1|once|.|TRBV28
CASSPGWANTEAFF
TGTGCCAGCAGTCCCGGGTGGGCAAACACTGAAGCTTTCTTT
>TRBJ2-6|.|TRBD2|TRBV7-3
CASSLIQTPWTSGRTGANVLTF
TGTGCCAGCAGCTTAATCCAAACCCCCTGGACTAGCGGGAGGACTGGGGCCAACGTCCTGACTTTC
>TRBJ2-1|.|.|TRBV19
CASSIPAQPQFF
TGTGCCAGTAGTATTCCCGCCCAACCCCAGTTCTTC
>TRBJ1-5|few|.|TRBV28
CASGRNQPQHF
TGTGCCAGCGGCCGAAATCAGCCCCAGCATTTT
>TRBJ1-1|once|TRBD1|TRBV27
CASSRTGQNTEAFF
TGTGCCAGCAGTCGGACAGGGCAGAACACTGAAGCTTTCTTT
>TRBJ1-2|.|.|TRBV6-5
CASSGWIGSDYGYTF
TGTGCCAGCAGCGGATGGATAGGCTCGGACTATGGCTACACCTTC
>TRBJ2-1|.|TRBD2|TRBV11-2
CASRFSGVNEQFF
TGTGCCAGCAGATTTAGCGGGGTTAATGAGCAGTTCTTC
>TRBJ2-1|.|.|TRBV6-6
CASSYWGPPSYNEQFF
TGTGCCAGCAGTTACTGGGGCCCCCCCTCCTACAATGAGCAGTTCTTC
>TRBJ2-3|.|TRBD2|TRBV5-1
CASSLALAGNGADTQYF
TGCGCCAGCAGCTTAGCACTAGCGGGAAACGGGGCAGATACGCAGTATTTT
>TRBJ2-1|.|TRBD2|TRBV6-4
CASSPEERGAREQFF
TGTGCCAGCAGCCCCGAGGAGCGGGGAGCTAGGGAGCAGTTCTTC
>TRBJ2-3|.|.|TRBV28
CASSVSGSTDTQYF
TGTGCCAGCAGCGTAAGCGGGAGCACAGATACGCAGTATTTT
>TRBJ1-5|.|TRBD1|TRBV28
CASSLPGQGEMGNQPQHF
TGTGCCAGCAGCCTCCCGGGACAGGGGGAAATGGGCAATCAGCCCCAGCATTTT
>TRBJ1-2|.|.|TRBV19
CASSIEGDSRDGYTF
TGTGCCAGTAGTATAGAGGGGGACTCAAGGGATGGCTACACCTTC
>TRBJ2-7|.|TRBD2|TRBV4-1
CASSQDRSGSSYEQYF
TGCGCCAGCAGCCAAGATAGGAGCGGGAGCTCCTACGAGCAGTACTTC
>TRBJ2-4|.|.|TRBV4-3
CASSQDGGRGRARRIQYF
TGCGCCAGCAGCCAAGATGGGGGACGGGGCCGGGCACGTCGCATTCAGTACTTC
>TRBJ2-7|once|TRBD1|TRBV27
CASSIRQGGYEQYF
TGTGCCAGCAGTATCCGACAGGGCGGGTACGAGCAGTACTTC
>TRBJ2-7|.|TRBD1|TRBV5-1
CASSDGPGQGPYEQYF
TGCGCCAGCAGCGACGGACCGGGACAGGGGCCATACGAGCAGTACTTC
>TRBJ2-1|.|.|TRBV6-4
CASSDTHRDYNEQFF
TGTGCCAGCAGTGACACCCACAGGGACTACAATGAGCAGTTCTTC
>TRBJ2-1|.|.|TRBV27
CASSLSATRGRNEQFF
TGTGCCAGCAGTTTATCGGCGACTAGGGGGAGAAATGAGCAGTTCTTC
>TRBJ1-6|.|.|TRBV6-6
CASRRPGPANSPLHF
TGTGCCAGCAGACGTCCGGGACCGGCCAATTCACCCCTCCACTTT
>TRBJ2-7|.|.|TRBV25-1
CASSEEGSSYEQYF
TGTGCCAGCAGTGAAGAGGGTTCCTCCTACGAGCAGTACTTC
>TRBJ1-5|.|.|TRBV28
CASSLRGQPQHF
TGTGCCAGCAGTTTAAGGGGTCAGCCCCAGCATTTT
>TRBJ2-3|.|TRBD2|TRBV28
CASSCPLTSGSTDTQYF
TGTGCCAGCAGTTGTCCCCTGACTAGCGGGAGCACAGATACGCAGTATTTT
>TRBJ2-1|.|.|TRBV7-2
CASSLYFQARSSYNEQFF
TGTGCCAGCAGCTTATACTTCCAGGCCCGGAGCTCCTACAATGAGCAGTTCTTC
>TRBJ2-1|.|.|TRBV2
CASSELGNEQFF
TGTGCCAGCAGTGAATTGGGGAATGAGCAGTTCTTC
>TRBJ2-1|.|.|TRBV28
CASSLGRTAIWNEQFF
TGTGCCAGCAGTTTAGGAAGGACAGCCATCTGGAATGAGCAGTTCTTC
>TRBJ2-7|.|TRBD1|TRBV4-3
CASSQDRDRGREQYF
TGCGCCAGCAGCCAAGATAGGGACAGGGGGCGAGAGCAGTACTTC
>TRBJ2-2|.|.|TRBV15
CATSIYGKDAGELFF
TGTGCCACCAGCATATACGGGAAGGACGCCGGGGAGCTGTTTTTT
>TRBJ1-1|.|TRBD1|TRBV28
CASSLTYNDRENTEAFF
TGTGCCAGCAGTTTAACTTACAACGACAGGGAGAACACTGAAGCTTTCTTT
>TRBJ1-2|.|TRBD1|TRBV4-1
CASSQPGQGTSDGYTF
TGCGCCAGCAGCCAACCGGGACAGGGGACCTCCGATGGCTACACCTTC
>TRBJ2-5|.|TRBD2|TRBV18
CASSPLGTSGVNQETQYF
TGTGCCAGCTCACCACTTGGGACTAGCGGGGTTAACCAAGAGACCCAGTACTTC
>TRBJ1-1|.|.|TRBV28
CASSSPSGAAVLNTEAFF
TGTGCCAGCAGTTCGCCTTCGGGGGCCGCCGTATTGAACACTGAAGCTTTCTTT
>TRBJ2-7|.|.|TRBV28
CASTGLLRGSIYEQYF
TGTGCCAGCACAGGACTCCTTAGAGGGTCTATCTACGAGCAGTACTTC
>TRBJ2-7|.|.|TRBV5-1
CASSGDDPFYEQYF
TGCGCCAGCAGCGGGGACGATCCGTTCTACGAGCAGTACTTC
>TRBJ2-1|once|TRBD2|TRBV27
CASSPRTSGAEQFF
TGTGCCAGCAGTCCCCGGACTAGCGGGGCTGAGCAGTTCTTC
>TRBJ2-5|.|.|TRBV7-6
CASSSRDPKETQYF
TGTGCCAGCAGCTCGCGGGACCCCAAAGAGACCCAGTACTTC
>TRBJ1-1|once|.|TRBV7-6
CASSCRADGEGTEAFF
TGTGCCAGCAGTTGTAGGGCAGATGGGGAGGGCACTGAAGCTTTCTTT
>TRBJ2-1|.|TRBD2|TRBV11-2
CASGKGLAGPQLYNEQFF
TGTGCCAGCGGAAAGGGACTAGCGGGACCGCAACTCTACAATGAGCAGTTCTTC
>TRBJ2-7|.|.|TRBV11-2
CASSPTRGKHYYEQYF
TGTGCCAGCAGCCCGACGCGGGGCAAGCACTACTACGAGCAGTACTTC
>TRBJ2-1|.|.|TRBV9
CASSVETLGGYNEQFF
TGTGCCAGCAGCGTAGAAACTTTGGGGGGTTACAATGAGCAGTTCTTC
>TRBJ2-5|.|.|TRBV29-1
CSVRKPEETQYF
TGCAGCGTTAGGAAACCAGAGGAGACCCAGTACTTC
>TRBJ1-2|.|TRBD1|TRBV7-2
CASSFLRTGYGYTF
TGTGCCAGCAGCTTTTTGAGGACAGGCTATGGCTACACCTTC
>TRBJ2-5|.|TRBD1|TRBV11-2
CASSLNPVCSGTEETQYF
TGTGCCAGCAGCTTAAATCCCGTTTGCTCCGGGACAGAAGAGACCCAGTACTTC
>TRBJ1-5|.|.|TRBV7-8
CASSLGADRKYSNQPQHF
TGTGCCAGCAGCTTAGGAGCTGACAGGAAATATAGCAATCAGCCCCAGCATTTT
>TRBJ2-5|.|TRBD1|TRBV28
CASRPNRGYNRETQYF
TGTGCCAGCAGGCCTAACAGGGGTTACAACCGAGAGACCCAGTACTTC
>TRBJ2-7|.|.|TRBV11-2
CASSLVYEQYF
TGTGCCAGCAGCTTAGTCTACGAGCAGTACTTC